Listed below are T cell receptor beta chains from one sample, sequenced in a study of blood T cell repertoires in COVID-19. Repertoires were generated with immunoSEQ multiplex PCR, while TCRdb's copy carries only in-frame clones and drops some. Among just under 50,000 clones listed, 65% to 90% were seen once. Sequencing input: peripheral blood. Receptor source: a human donor in a cohort sampled during active COVID-19. Each CDR3 is given with its conserved first and last residue. Each record gives: D gene, V gene, J gene, clone size, CDR3 protein, CDR3 DNA. A D gene is named only where the DNA matches it firmly. Clone size appears in some rows only: once, few, many, or a class for an expanded clone.

d_gene: NA
v_gene: TRBV6-5
j_gene: TRBJ2-3
abundance: NA
CDR3aa: CASSYAGNLGDTQYF
CDR3nt: TGTGCCAGCAGTTACGCAGGGAACCTAGGAGATACGCAGTATTTT

d_gene: TRBD2
v_gene: TRBV6-5
j_gene: TRBJ2-7
abundance: NA
CDR3aa: CASRGGATFSYEQYF
CDR3nt: TGTGCCAGCCGGGGGGGGGCGACGTTCTCCTACGAGCAGTACTTC

d_gene: TRBD1
v_gene: TRBV24-1
j_gene: TRBJ2-7
abundance: NA
CDR3aa: CATSDPHRGYEQYF
CDR3nt: TGTGCCACCAGTGACCCGCACAGGGGGTACGAGCAGTACTTC

d_gene: TRBD1
v_gene: TRBV4-2
j_gene: TRBJ1-4
abundance: NA
CDR3aa: CASSQGGTGTLFSEKLFF
CDR3nt: TGTGCCAGCAGCCAAGGAGGGACAGGGACCCTATTTAGTGAAAAACTGTTTTTT

d_gene: NA
v_gene: TRBV5-1
j_gene: TRBJ2-7
abundance: NA
CDR3aa: CASSLLGRDYEQYF
CDR3nt: TGCGCCAGCAGCTTGTTGGGTCGGGACTACGAGCAGTACTTC

d_gene: TRBD1
v_gene: TRBV30
j_gene: TRBJ2-2
abundance: NA
CDR3aa: CAWNRGDTGELFF
CDR3nt: TGTGCCTGGAACAGGGGGGACACCGGGGAGCTGTTTTTT

d_gene: TRBD1
v_gene: TRBV6-1
j_gene: TRBJ1-3
abundance: NA
CDR3aa: CASSGDRARSGNTIYF
CDR3nt: TGTGCCAGCAGTGGGGACAGGGCAAGAAGTGGAAACACCATATATTTT

d_gene: TRBD1
v_gene: TRBV2
j_gene: TRBJ2-6
abundance: NA
CDR3aa: CASTGTGDTGANVLTF
CDR3nt: TGTGCCAGCACTGGGACAGGGGACACTGGGGCCAACGTCCTGACTTTC

d_gene: NA
v_gene: TRBV25-1
j_gene: TRBJ2-7
abundance: NA
CDR3aa: CASSVTGTYEQYF
CDR3nt: TGTGCCAGCAGTGTGACAGGAACCTACGAGCAGTACTTC

d_gene: NA
v_gene: TRBV30
j_gene: TRBJ1-2
abundance: NA
CDR3aa: CAWSQGNYGYTF
CDR3nt: TGTGCCTGGAGTCAGGGGAACTATGGCTACACCTTC

d_gene: TRBD2
v_gene: TRBV12-3/TRBV12-4
j_gene: TRBJ2-7
abundance: NA
CDR3aa: CASTSGRGQYF
CDR3nt: TGTGCCAGCACCAGTGGGAGGGGGCAGTACTTC

d_gene: NA
v_gene: TRBV28
j_gene: TRBJ1-4
abundance: NA
CDR3aa: CASSSRQTPREKLFF
CDR3nt: TGTGCCAGCAGTTCCCGACAGACCCCTAGGGAAAAACTGTTTTTT

d_gene: NA
v_gene: TRBV6-5
j_gene: TRBJ2-1
abundance: NA
CDR3aa: CASSYGLNNEQFF
CDR3nt: TGTGCCAGCAGTTATGGCCTGAACAATGAGCAGTTCTTC

d_gene: TRBD2
v_gene: TRBV15
j_gene: TRBJ2-7
abundance: NA
CDR3aa: CATSRAPSGRYEQYF
CDR3nt: TGTGCCACCAGCAGAGCCCCTAGCGGGCGGTACGAGCAGTACTTC

d_gene: NA
v_gene: TRBV11-2
j_gene: TRBJ2-4
abundance: NA
CDR3aa: CASSPDIAKNIQYF
CDR3nt: TGTGCCAGCAGCCCCGACATAGCCAAAAACATTCAGTACTTC

d_gene: TRBD2
v_gene: TRBV10-3
j_gene: TRBJ2-3
abundance: once
CDR3aa: CAISPTLAGGQPDTQYF
CDR3nt: TGTGCCATCAGTCCTACCCTAGCGGGAGGGCAGCCAGATACGCAGTATTTT

d_gene: NA
v_gene: TRBV6-2/TRBV6-3
j_gene: TRBJ2-7
abundance: NA
CDR3aa: CASSDRTRATYEQYF
CDR3nt: TGTGCCAGCAGTGACAGGACTAGGGCCACCTACGAGCAGTACTTC

d_gene: NA
v_gene: TRBV6-5
j_gene: TRBJ2-3
abundance: NA
CDR3aa: CASSYSSSGHTDTQYF
CDR3nt: TGTGCCAGCAGTTACTCGAGTAGCGGACACACAGATACGCAGTATTTT

d_gene: TRBD1
v_gene: TRBV7-2
j_gene: TRBJ2-7
abundance: NA
CDR3aa: CASSLPGQGAYEQYF
CDR3nt: TGTGCCAGCAGCTTACCGGGACAGGGGGCGTACGAGCAGTACTTC

d_gene: TRBD2
v_gene: TRBV18
j_gene: TRBJ2-1
abundance: NA
CDR3aa: CASSPLGLADNEQFF
CDR3nt: TGTGCCAGCTCACCTCTGGGACTAGCGGACAATGAGCAGTTCTTC

d_gene: NA
v_gene: TRBV19
j_gene: TRBJ1-5
abundance: NA
CDR3aa: CATYSQTGQDSNQPQHF
CDR3nt: TGTGCCACTTACTCCCAGACCGGACAAGATAGCAATCAGCCCCAGCATTTT

d_gene: TRBD2
v_gene: TRBV5-4
j_gene: TRBJ2-7
abundance: NA
CDR3aa: CASSAGLAGGGGVIYEQYF
CDR3nt: TGTGCCAGCAGCGCGGGACTAGCGGGAGGTGGTGGAGTTATATACGAGCAGTACTTC

d_gene: TRBD2
v_gene: TRBV11-3
j_gene: TRBJ2-1
abundance: NA
CDR3aa: CASSSPGLAGYNEQFF
CDR3nt: TGTGCCAGCAGCTCCCCGGGGCTAGCGGGATACAATGAGCAGTTCTTC

d_gene: NA
v_gene: TRBV19
j_gene: TRBJ1-4
abundance: once
CDR3aa: CASSHPAANEKLFF
CDR3nt: TGTGCCAGTAGTCACCCCGCCGCGAATGAAAAACTGTTTTTT

d_gene: NA
v_gene: TRBV9
j_gene: TRBJ2-5
abundance: NA
CDR3aa: CASSAGGGTWNQLQETQYF
CDR3nt: TGTGCCAGCAGCGCCGGAGGAGGGACTTGGAACCAGCTCCAAGAGACCCAGTACTTC

d_gene: TRBD1
v_gene: TRBV27
j_gene: TRBJ1-1
abundance: NA
CDR3aa: CASALTGGSATEAFF
CDR3nt: TGTGCCAGCGCCTTAACAGGGGGCTCCGCAACTGAAGCTTTCTTT

d_gene: NA
v_gene: TRBV10-1
j_gene: TRBJ1-1
abundance: NA
CDR3aa: CASSVRGTEAFF
CDR3nt: TGCGCCAGCAGTGTACGCGGGACTGAAGCTTTCTTT

d_gene: TRBD2
v_gene: TRBV27
j_gene: TRBJ2-2
abundance: NA
CDR3aa: CASRGTSGGNTGELFF
CDR3nt: TGTGCCAGCAGGGGGACTAGCGGAGGGAACACCGGGGAGCTGTTTTTT

d_gene: NA
v_gene: TRBV7-2
j_gene: TRBJ1-1
abundance: NA
CDR3aa: CASSLLGQIEAFF
CDR3nt: TGTGCCAGCAGCTTACTAGGACAGATTGAAGCTTTCTTT

d_gene: NA
v_gene: TRBV5-4
j_gene: TRBJ1-6
abundance: few
CDR3aa: CASSLGQGIGSPLHF
CDR3nt: TGTGCCAGCAGCTTGGGTCAGGGAATCGGATCACCCCTCCACTTT

d_gene: TRBD2
v_gene: TRBV27
j_gene: TRBJ2-1
abundance: NA
CDR3aa: CASTPWGRAGNEQFF
CDR3nt: TGTGCCAGCACCCCATGGGGGAGGGCTGGTAATGAGCAGTTCTTC

d_gene: TRBD1
v_gene: TRBV5-8
j_gene: TRBJ1-6
abundance: once
CDR3aa: CASSLGDRGRRKNSPLHF
CDR3nt: TGTGCCAGCAGCTTGGGGGACAGGGGGCGGCGAAAAAATTCACCCCTCCACTTT

d_gene: TRBD1
v_gene: TRBV19
j_gene: TRBJ2-2
abundance: NA
CDR3aa: CASALGDRGLHTGELFF
CDR3nt: TGTGCCAGTGCTCTGGGGGACAGGGGGCTGCACACCGGGGAGCTGTTTTTT

d_gene: NA
v_gene: TRBV25-1
j_gene: TRBJ2-1
abundance: NA
CDR3aa: CASSDHEGGAYNEQFF
CDR3nt: TGTGCCAGCAGTGACCACGAAGGGGGAGCCTACAATGAGCAGTTCTTC

d_gene: TRBD2
v_gene: TRBV7-2
j_gene: TRBJ2-5
abundance: NA
CDR3aa: CASSFLSGRETQYF
CDR3nt: TGTGCCAGCAGCTTCCTTAGCGGGAGAGAGACCCAGTACTTC

d_gene: NA
v_gene: TRBV30
j_gene: TRBJ1-6
abundance: few
CDR3aa: CAWKPSGGRENSPLHF
CDR3nt: TGTGCCTGGAAACCCTCAGGCGGCAGGGAAAATTCACCCCTCCACTTT

d_gene: TRBD1
v_gene: TRBV7-2
j_gene: TRBJ1-2
abundance: NA
CDR3aa: CASSFKGQGGGGYTF
CDR3nt: TGTGCCAGCAGCTTCAAGGGACAGGGTGGTGGAGGCTACACCTTC

d_gene: TRBD2
v_gene: TRBV7-9
j_gene: TRBJ2-2
abundance: NA
CDR3aa: CASSLWASGNTGELFF
CDR3nt: TGTGCCAGCAGCTTATGGGCTAGCGGGAACACCGGGGAGCTGTTTTTT

d_gene: TRBD1
v_gene: TRBV30
j_gene: TRBJ2-7
abundance: NA
CDR3aa: CAWSPGQGKSYEQYF
CDR3nt: TGTGCCTGGAGCCCGGGACAGGGTAAGTCCTACGAGCAGTACTTC

d_gene: NA
v_gene: TRBV11-3
j_gene: TRBJ2-7
abundance: NA
CDR3aa: CASSLVEGSTYEQYF
CDR3nt: TGTGCCAGCAGCTTAGTAGAGGGATCCACCTACGAGCAGTACTTC

d_gene: NA
v_gene: TRBV7-9
j_gene: TRBJ2-3
abundance: NA
CDR3aa: CASSLRESAYTDTQYF
CDR3nt: TGTGCCAGCAGCTTACGAGAGAGCGCCTACACAGATACGCAGTATTTT

d_gene: NA
v_gene: TRBV5-1
j_gene: TRBJ1-2
abundance: NA
CDR3aa: CASSLVTANYGYTF
CDR3nt: TGCGCCAGCAGCTTGGTAACGGCTAACTATGGCTACACCTTC

d_gene: NA
v_gene: TRBV6-2/TRBV6-3
j_gene: TRBJ1-5
abundance: NA
CDR3aa: CASSYATEQPQHF
CDR3nt: TGTGCCAGCAGTTATGCGACAGAGCAGCCCCAGCATTTT

d_gene: TRBD2
v_gene: TRBV11-3
j_gene: TRBJ2-3
abundance: NA
CDR3aa: CASSSSLAGEKTDTQYF
CDR3nt: TGTGCCAGCAGCTCCTCACTAGCGGGAGAAAAAACAGATACGCAGTATTTT

d_gene: NA
v_gene: TRBV27
j_gene: TRBJ1-2
abundance: NA
CDR3aa: CASSFYQGGGYTF
CDR3nt: TGTGCCAGCAGTTTTTACCAGGGAGGTGGCTACACCTTC

d_gene: NA
v_gene: TRBV7-2
j_gene: TRBJ1-2
abundance: NA
CDR3aa: CASSLLLIDGYTF
CDR3nt: TGTGCCAGCAGCTTGCTGCTCATAGATGGCTACACCTTC

d_gene: TRBD1
v_gene: TRBV27
j_gene: TRBJ2-7
abundance: NA
CDR3aa: CASSLGDRGHEQYF
CDR3nt: TGTGCCAGCAGTTTAGGGGACAGGGGTCACGAGCAGTACTTC

d_gene: NA
v_gene: TRBV29-1
j_gene: TRBJ2-5
abundance: NA
CDR3aa: CSVESGETQYF
CDR3nt: TGCAGCGTTGAATCGGGTGAGACCCAGTACTTC

d_gene: TRBD2
v_gene: TRBV7-2
j_gene: TRBJ2-1
abundance: NA
CDR3aa: CASRGGLPNEQFF
CDR3nt: TGTGCCAGCAGGGGGGGACTACCGAATGAGCAGTTCTTC

d_gene: NA
v_gene: TRBV29-1
j_gene: TRBJ2-7
abundance: NA
CDR3aa: CSVIFQGYEQYF
CDR3nt: TGCAGCGTTATTTTCCAGGGCTACGAGCAGTACTTC

d_gene: NA
v_gene: TRBV29-1
j_gene: TRBJ2-7
abundance: NA
CDR3aa: CSVEDYAGSEQYF
CDR3nt: TGCAGCGTTGAAGATTACGCGGGGTCCGAGCAGTACTTC

d_gene: NA
v_gene: TRBV2
j_gene: TRBJ1-5
abundance: NA
CDR3aa: CASSGRQNSNQPQHF
CDR3nt: TGTGCCAGCAGTGGCCGACAGAATAGCAATCAGCCCCAGCATTTT

d_gene: TRBD1
v_gene: TRBV5-5
j_gene: TRBJ2-3
abundance: NA
CDR3aa: CASSLAGGTQYF
CDR3nt: TGTGCCAGCAGCTTGGCAGGGGGTACGCAGTATTTT